Described below is a single T cell receptor beta chain sequence and its context. This sample was included in a study of blood T cell repertoires in COVID-19. As for the study in general: Acute and convalescent COVID-19 specimens originated in the United States, Italy and Spain. From T cells, B-cell-depleted T cells, or PBMCs came the material, which was cDNA or gDNA.

V was shortened by 0 bases and J by 0 bases, with 9 bases between the two germline ends. The CDR3 has 16 residues. Germline V gene data show CDR1 as SGHDN and CDR2 as FVKESK. Original methodology: Amplification of reference gene primers provided the estimated nucleated cell counts. Measured with immunoSEQ multiplex PCR; TCRdb has only the in-frame clones, and not every one. The V and J calls and clone size come from that table; D and trimming were worked out from the DNA. Of 65,000 to 95,000 clones listed, roughly 79% are singletons. This clonotype originated in a human donor in a cohort sampled during active COVID-19. Material: peripheral blood. The chain uses TRBV14 and TRBJ2-4; maybe TRBD2 (5 bases). The DNA of the CDR3 is TGTGCCAGCAGCCAAGATTGGGCGGGAGCCAAAAACATTCAGTACTTC. Amino acids: CASSQDWAGAKNIQYF.